This is a list of T cell receptor beta chains from one sample in a study of T cells in Graves' hyperthyroidism and ophthalmopathy. MiXCR was run by TCRdb on the multiplex PCR reads, yielding one entry per CDR3 protein. Of hundreds of thousands of distinct CDR3 sequences listed, roughly 22% were seen once; the top ten hold under 55%. The sample comprised blood. Receptor source: a woman between 65 and 79 years old with Graves' ophthalmopathy. Each CDR3 is given with its conserved first and last residue. The order of the fields is V gene, J gene, clone size, CDR3 protein. A clone size is listed for some rows: how often the clone was seen (once, few, many), or a class if it is expanded.

V: TRBV3-1; J: TRBJ2-7; size: .; CDR3: CASSQAGTGVEQYF
V: TRBV20-1; J: TRBJ1-2; size: few; CDR3: CSGVWAGVLHGYTF
V: TRBV20-1; J: TRBJ2-3; size: .; CDR3: CSARGYTDTQYF
V: TRBV7-2; J: TRBJ2-6; size: .; CDR3: CASSFQPLSGANVLTF
V: TRBV20-1; J: TRBJ2-3; size: few; CDR3: CSAATGGWDTQYF
V: TRBV28; J: TRBJ2-7; size: many; CDR3: CASTTGGRGYEQYF
V: TRBV2; J: TRBJ2-7; size: many; CDR3: CASSVGRGTYEQYF
V: TRBV11-2; J: TRBJ2-7; size: many; CDR3: CASSRPLGIEQYF
V: TRBV10-2; J: TRBJ2-6; size: .; CDR3: CASSDGVRQGVDGANVLTF
V: TRBV6-1; J: TRBJ2-5; size: .; CDR3: CASSEEGTGSPQETQYF
V: TRBV7-8; J: TRBJ1-3; size: .; CDR3: CASSRTGTGNTIYF
V: TRBV12-5; J: TRBJ2-3; size: .; CDR3: CASGLGRRTDTQYF
V: TRBV19; J: TRBJ2-1; size: few; CDR3: CASSPLAGTEQFF
V: TRBV28; J: TRBJ2-7; size: few; CDR3: CASTFPSSYEQYF
V: TRBV12-3/TRBV12-4; J: TRBJ2-5; size: many; CDR3: CASSVGRGQETQYF
V: TRBV19; J: TRBJ2-3; size: .; CDR3: CASSIGAYTDTQYF
V: TRBV6-4; J: TRBJ2-2; size: .; CDR3: CASSALGTAGNTGELFF
V: TRBV29-1; J: TRBJ2-1; size: many; CDR3: CSVPLTHSSYNEQFF
V: TRBV27; J: TRBJ2-1; size: many; CDR3: CASRASGTGYNEQFF
V: TRBV14; J: TRBJ2-6; size: .; CDR3: CASSPIVDRANVLTF
V: TRBV20-1; J: TRBJ1-4; size: few; CDR3: CSARSGANEKLFF
V: TRBV7-9; J: TRBJ1-1; size: .; CDR3: CASSLAGTGVSTEAFF
V: TRBV5-1; J: TRBJ2-3; size: few; CDR3: CASSLDGGRVNTQYF
V: TRBV20-1; J: TRBJ1-1; size: many; CDR3: CSARPSLGGGDTEAFF
V: TRBV7-2; J: TRBJ1-5; size: .; CDR3: CASSPREGKGDQPQHF
V: TRBV10-3; J: TRBJ1-1; size: many; CDR3: CAIRGQLNTEAFF
V: TRBV6-1; J: TRBJ2-2; size: .; CDR3: CASSTQNRVPNTGELFF
V: TRBV28; J: TRBJ2-2; size: many; CDR3: CASSRTSGITGELFF
V: TRBV7-9; J: TRBJ1-1; size: few; CDR3: CASSLDSRGTEAFF
V: TRBV20-1; J: TRBJ1-6; size: .; CDR3: CSARIGRDSPLHF
V: TRBV5-1; J: TRBJ1-2; size: few; CDR3: CASSPAGGEFSGYTF
V: TRBV12-3/TRBV12-4; J: TRBJ2-5; size: few; CDR3: CASSFDRGQTQYF
V: TRBV7-9; J: TRBJ1-2; size: few; CDR3: CASSHGVVPGGYTF
V: TRBV20-1; J: TRBJ2-7; size: .; CDR3: CSAFSGSGTSDFYEQYF
V: TRBV7-9; J: TRBJ1-1; size: .; CDR3: CASKEGNGNTEAFF
V: TRBV7-2; J: TRBJ1-5; size: few; CDR3: CASSVGVNSNQPQHF
V: TRBV7-3; J: TRBJ2-1; size: .; CDR3: CASSLRLADYNEQFF
V: TRBV7-3; J: TRBJ2-7; size: .; CDR3: CASSVAGPGYEQYF
V: TRBV10-3; J: TRBJ1-2; size: few; CDR3: CAISELGGASGYTF
V: TRBV11-1; J: TRBJ2-3; size: .; CDR3: CASSLFGSGATDTQYF
V: TRBV6-1; J: TRBJ1-1; size: few; CDR3: CASRLPGTTEAFF
V: TRBV28; J: TRBJ2-7; size: .; CDR3: CASRKTGGEEQYF
V: TRBV7-2; J: TRBJ2-4; size: few; CDR3: CASSLETGLKNIQYF
V: TRBV2; J: TRBJ2-1; size: many; CDR3: CASREDYNEQFF
V: TRBV5-4; J: TRBJ1-1; size: .; CDR3: CASRAPGQNTGAFF
V: TRBV20-1; J: TRBJ1-1; size: few; CDR3: CSARGGIEAFF
V: TRBV20-1; J: TRBJ2-1; size: .; CDR3: CSATRYPGTASYNEQFF
V: TRBV11-2; J: TRBJ2-1; size: many; CDR3: CASSLAGQRNEQFF
V: TRBV10-3; J: TRBJ1-1; size: few; CDR3: CASSTSGDGMNTEAFF
V: TRBV9; J: TRBJ2-5; size: .; CDR3: CASSPRLAGGVETQYF
V: TRBV7-2; J: TRBJ2-7; size: many; CDR3: CASSLTGDAAFYEQYF
V: TRBV6-5; J: TRBJ2-3; size: few; CDR3: CASSYGLAADTQYF
V: TRBV11-2; J: TRBJ2-7; size: few; CDR3: CASSLGVDYEQYF
V: TRBV9; J: TRBJ1-2; size: .; CDR3: CASSDRGYRGYTF
V: TRBV12-3/TRBV12-4; J: TRBJ2-1; size: .; CDR3: CASARPGQPYNEQFF
V: TRBV10-1; J: TRBJ2-7; size: few; CDR3: CASSEGAGQGIPYEQYF
V: TRBV5-1; J: TRBJ2-4; size: .; CDR3: CASSSTGTRHTIQYF
V: TRBV3-1; J: TRBJ1-6; size: few; CDR3: CASAAGRNSPLHF
V: TRBV7-2; J: TRBJ2-7; size: few; CDR3: CASSSIQGSPYEQYF